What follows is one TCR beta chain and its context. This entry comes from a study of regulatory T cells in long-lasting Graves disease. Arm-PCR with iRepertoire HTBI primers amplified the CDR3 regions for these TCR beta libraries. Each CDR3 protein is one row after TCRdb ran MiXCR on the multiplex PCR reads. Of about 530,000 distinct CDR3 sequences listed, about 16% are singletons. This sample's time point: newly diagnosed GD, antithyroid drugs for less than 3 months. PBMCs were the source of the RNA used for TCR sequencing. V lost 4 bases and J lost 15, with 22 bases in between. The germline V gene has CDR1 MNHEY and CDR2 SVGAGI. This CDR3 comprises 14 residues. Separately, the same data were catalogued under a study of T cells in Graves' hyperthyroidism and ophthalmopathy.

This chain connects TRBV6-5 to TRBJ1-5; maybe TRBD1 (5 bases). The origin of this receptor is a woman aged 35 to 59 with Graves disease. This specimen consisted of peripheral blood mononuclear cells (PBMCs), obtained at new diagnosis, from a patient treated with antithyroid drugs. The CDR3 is CASSSGGRINKGHF. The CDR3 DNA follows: TGTGCCAGCAGTTCGGGGGGACGGATAAACAAGGGGCATTTT.